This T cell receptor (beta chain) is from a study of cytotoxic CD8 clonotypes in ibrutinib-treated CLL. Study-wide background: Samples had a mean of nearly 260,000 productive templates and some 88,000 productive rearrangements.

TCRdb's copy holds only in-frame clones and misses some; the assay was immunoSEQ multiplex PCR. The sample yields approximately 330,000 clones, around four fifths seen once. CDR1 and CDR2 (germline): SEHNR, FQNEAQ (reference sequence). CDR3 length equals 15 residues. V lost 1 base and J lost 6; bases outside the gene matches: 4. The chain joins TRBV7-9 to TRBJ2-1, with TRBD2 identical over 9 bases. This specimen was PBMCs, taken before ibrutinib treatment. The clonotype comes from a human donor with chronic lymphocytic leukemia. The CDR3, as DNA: TGTGCCAGCAGCTTAGTAGCGGGAGCTCGCAATGAGCAGTTCTTC. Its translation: CASSLVAGARNEQFF.